This T cell receptor beta chain comes out of a study of cytomegalovirus exposure and HLA in healthy donors. The study, taken as a whole, reports: Productive rates of about 87% or about 30% were seen for most TCR beta V segments in an earlier analysis.

Unmatched junction bases numbered 11, after V lost 5 bases and J lost 5 bases. CDR3 length equals 15 residues. The germline V gene has CDR1 MNHEY and CDR2 SVGAGI. The PCR had 60 Vbeta and 13 Jbeta primers. Only in-frame clones appear in the TCRdb table, and some are missing; sequencing was by immunoSEQ multiplex PCR. The sample lists some 150,000 clones; 70% to 80% were seen once. To note about this clone: The antigen is not known.

The origin of this receptor is a male donor in good health and CMV-seronegative. The chain couples TRBV6-5 to TRBJ1-1; 7 bases are shared with TRBD1. Sample: PBMCs. The CDR3 region has the DNA TGTGCCAGCAGTATGACAGGGAAGGGAAGGACTGAAGCTTTCTTT. This gives the protein CASSMTGKGRTEAFF.